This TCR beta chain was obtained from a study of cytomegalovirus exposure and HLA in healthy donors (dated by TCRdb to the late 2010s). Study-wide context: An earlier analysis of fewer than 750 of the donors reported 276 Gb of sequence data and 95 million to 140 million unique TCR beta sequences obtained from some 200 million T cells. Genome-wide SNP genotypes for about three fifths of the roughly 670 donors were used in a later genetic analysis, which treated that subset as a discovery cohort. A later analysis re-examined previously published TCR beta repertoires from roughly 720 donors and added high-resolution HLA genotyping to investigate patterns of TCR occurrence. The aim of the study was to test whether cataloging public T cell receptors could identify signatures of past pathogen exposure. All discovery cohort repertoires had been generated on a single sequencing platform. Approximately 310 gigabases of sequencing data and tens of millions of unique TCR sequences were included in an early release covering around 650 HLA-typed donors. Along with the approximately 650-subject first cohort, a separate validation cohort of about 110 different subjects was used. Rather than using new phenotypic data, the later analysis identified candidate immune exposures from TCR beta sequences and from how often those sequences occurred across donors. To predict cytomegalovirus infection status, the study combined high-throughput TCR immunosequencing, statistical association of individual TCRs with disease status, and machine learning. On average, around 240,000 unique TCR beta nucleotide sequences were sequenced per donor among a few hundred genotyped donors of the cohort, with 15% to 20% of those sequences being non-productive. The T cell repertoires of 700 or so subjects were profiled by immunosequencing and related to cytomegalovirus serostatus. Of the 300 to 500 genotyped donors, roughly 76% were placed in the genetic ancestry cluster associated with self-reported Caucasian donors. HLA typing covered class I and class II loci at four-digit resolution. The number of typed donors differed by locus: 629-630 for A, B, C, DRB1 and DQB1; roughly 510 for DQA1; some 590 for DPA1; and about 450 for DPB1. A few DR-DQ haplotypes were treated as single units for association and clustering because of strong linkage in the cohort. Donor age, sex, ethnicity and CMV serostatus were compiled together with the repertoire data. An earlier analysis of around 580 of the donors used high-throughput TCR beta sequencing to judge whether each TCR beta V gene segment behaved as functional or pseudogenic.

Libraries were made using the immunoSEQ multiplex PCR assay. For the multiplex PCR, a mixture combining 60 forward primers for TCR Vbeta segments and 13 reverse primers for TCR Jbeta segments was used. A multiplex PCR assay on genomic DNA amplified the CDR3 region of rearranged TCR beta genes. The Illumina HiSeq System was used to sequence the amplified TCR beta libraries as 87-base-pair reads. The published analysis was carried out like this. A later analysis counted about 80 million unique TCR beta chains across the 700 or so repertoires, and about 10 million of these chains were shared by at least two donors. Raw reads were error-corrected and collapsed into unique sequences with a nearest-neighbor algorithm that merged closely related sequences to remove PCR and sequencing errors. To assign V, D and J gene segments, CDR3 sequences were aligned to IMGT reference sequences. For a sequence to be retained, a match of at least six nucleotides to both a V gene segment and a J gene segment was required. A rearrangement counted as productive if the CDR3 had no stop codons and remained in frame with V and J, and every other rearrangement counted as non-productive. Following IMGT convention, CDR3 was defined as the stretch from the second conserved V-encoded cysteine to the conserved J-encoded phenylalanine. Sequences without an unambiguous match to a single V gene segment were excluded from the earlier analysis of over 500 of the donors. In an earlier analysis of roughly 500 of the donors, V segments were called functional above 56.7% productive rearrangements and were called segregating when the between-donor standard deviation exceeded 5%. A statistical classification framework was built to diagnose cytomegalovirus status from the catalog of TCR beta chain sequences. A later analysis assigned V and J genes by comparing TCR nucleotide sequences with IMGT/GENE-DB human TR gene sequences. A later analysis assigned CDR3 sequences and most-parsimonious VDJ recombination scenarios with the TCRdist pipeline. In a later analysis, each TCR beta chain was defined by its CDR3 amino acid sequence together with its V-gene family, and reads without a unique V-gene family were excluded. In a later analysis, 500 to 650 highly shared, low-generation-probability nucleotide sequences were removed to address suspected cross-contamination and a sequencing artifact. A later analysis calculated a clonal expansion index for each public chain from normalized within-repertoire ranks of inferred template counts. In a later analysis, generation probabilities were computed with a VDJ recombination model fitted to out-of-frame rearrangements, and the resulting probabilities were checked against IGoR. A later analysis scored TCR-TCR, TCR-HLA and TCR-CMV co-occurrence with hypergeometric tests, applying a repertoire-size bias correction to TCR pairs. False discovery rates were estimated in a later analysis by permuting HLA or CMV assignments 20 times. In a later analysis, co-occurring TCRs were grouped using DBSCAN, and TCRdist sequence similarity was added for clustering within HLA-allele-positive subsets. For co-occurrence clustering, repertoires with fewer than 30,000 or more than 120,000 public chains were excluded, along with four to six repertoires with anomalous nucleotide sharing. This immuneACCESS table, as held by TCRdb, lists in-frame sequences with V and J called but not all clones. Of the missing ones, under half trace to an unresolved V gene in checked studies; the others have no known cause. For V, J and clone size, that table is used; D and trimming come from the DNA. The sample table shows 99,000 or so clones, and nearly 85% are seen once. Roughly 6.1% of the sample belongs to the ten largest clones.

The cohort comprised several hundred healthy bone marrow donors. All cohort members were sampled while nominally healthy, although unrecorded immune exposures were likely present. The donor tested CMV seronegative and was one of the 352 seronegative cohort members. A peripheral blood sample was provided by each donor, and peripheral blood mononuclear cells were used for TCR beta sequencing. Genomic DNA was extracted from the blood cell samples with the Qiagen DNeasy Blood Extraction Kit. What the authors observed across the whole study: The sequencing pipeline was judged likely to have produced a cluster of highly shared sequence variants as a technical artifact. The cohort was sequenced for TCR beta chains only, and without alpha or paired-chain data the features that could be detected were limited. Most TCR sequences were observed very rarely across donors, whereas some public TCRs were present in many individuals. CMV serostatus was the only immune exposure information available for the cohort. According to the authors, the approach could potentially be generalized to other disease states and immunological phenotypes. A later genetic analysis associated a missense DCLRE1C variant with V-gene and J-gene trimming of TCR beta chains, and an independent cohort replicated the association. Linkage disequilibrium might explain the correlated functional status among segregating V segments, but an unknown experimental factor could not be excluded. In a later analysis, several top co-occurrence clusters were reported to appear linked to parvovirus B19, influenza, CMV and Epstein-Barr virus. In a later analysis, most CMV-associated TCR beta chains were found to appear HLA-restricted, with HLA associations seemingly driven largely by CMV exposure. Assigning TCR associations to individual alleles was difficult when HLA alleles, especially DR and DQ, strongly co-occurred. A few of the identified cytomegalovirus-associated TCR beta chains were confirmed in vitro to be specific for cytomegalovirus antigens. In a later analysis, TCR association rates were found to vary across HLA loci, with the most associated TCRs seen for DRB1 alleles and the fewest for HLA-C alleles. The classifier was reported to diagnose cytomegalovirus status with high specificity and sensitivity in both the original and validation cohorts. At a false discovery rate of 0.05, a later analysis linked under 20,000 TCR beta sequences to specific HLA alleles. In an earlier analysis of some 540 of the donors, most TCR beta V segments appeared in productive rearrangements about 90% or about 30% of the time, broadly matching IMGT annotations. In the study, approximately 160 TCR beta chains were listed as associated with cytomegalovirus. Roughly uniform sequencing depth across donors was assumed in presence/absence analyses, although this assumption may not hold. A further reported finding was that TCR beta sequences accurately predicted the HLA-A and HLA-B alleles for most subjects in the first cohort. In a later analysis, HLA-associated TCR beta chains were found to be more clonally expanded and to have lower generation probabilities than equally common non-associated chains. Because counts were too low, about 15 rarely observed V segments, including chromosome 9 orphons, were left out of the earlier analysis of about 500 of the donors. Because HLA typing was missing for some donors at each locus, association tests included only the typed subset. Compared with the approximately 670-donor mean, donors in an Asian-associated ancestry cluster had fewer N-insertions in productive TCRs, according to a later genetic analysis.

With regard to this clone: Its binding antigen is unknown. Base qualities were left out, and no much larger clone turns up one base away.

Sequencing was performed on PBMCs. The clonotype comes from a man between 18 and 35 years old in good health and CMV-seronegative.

The DNA sequence reads TGTGCCAGCAGAGGGGGACTACCTCTTGAGACCCAGTACTTC. It specifies CASRGGLPLETQYF. The chain couples TRBV7-6 to TRBJ2-5, with TRBD2 as a weak D call on 7 bases. The CDR3 sequence holds 14 residues, the cysteine and phenylalanine included. The entry retains the CDR3 DNA only, 42 bases that are in frame from base 1. V and J are truncated by 6 bases and 5 bases respectively, leaving an intervening sequence of 16 bases. Reading the germline V gene gives CDR1 SGHVS and CDR2 FNYEAQ.